These T cell receptor beta chains were read from a single sample in a study of T cells in Graves' hyperthyroidism and ophthalmopathy. TCRdb used MiXCR to reprocess the multiplex PCR reads, holding one entry per CDR3 protein. The table has around 390,000 distinct CDR3 sequences, around 13% seen once. Sequencing was done on a sample of blood. The receptors here all came from a woman in her 30s with Graves' ophthalmopathy. Each CDR3 is given with its conserved first and last residue. The order of the fields is CDR3 length, V gene, D gene, J gene, clone size, CDR3 protein, CDR3 DNA. The D gene is left open where the match is weak. Not every row has a clone size; where given, it reads once, few, many or a size class.

14	TRBV7-9	NA	TRBJ2-5	few	CASSPGRGEETQYF	TGTGCCAGCAGCCCCGGCAGGGGTGAAGAGACCCAGTACTTC
16	TRBV6-1	NA	TRBJ1-6	NA	CASSADAPEVNSPLHF	TGTGCCAGCAGCGCGGACGCCCCCGAAGTTAATTCACCCCTCCACTTT
15	TRBV7-3	NA	TRBJ2-1	few	CASSLTRDSYNEQFF	TGTGCCAGCAGCTTAACAAGGGACTCCTACAATGAGCAGTTCTTC
15	TRBV11-2	NA	TRBJ2-7	many	CASSLADKRLREQYF	TGTGCCAGCAGCTTGGCGGACAAGCGCCTTCGTGAGCAGTACTTC
16	TRBV19	NA	TRBJ2-2	few	CASSIGGAANTGELFF	TGTGCCAGTAGTATAGGGGGGGCCGCGAACACCGGGGAGCTGTTTTTT
17	TRBV4-2	NA	TRBJ2-1	NA	CASSQDLLADSYNEQFF	TGTGCCAGCAGCCAAGATCTTCTAGCTGACTCCTACAATGAGCAGTTCTTC
15	TRBV29-1	TRBD2	TRBJ2-7	many	CSVAVRTSGGYEQYF	TGCAGCGTCGCAGTACGGACTAGCGGGGGATACGAGCAGTACTTC
15	TRBV6-1	TRBD1	TRBJ2-5	NA	CASSGGDRSQETQYF	TGTGCCAGCAGTGGAGGGGACAGAAGCCAAGAGACCCAGTACTTC
14	TRBV10-1	NA	TRBJ2-1	NA	CASRAGGPYNEQFF	TGCGCCAGCAGAGCAGGTGGCCCCTACAATGAGCAGTTCTTC
13	TRBV2	NA	TRBJ2-5	many	CASSGQSGETQYF	TGTGCCAGCAGTGGACAGTCGGGGGAGACCCAGTACTTC
15	TRBV3-1	NA	TRBJ1-1	many	CASSRTGHMNTEAFF	TGTGCCAGCAGCCGCACAGGACACATGAACACTGAAGCTTTCTTT
10	TRBV9	NA	TRBJ1-3	once	CASSPSGGAF	TGTGCCAGCAGCCCTAGCGGGGGGGCCTTT
15	TRBV2	NA	TRBJ1-6	NA	CATNPRAGSNSPLHF	TGTGCCACCAACCCCCGGGCAGGGAGCAATTCACCCCTCCACTTT
16	TRBV20-1	TRBD1	TRBJ1-2	many	CSAGRSGSGGDWGYTF	TGCAGTGCTGGAAGAAGCGGGTCAGGGGGCGATTGGGGCTACACCTTC
11	TRBV30	NA	TRBJ2-7	many	CACAVLYEQYF	TGTGCCTGTGCGGTACTTTACGAGCAGTACTTC
14	TRBV9	NA	TRBJ1-5	NA	CASSEGWSNQPQHF	TGTGCCAGCAGCGAAGGGTGGAGCAATCAGCCCCAGCATTTT
15	TRBV28	NA	TRBJ2-3	NA	CASSLWGANTDTQYF	TGTGCCAGCAGTTTGTGGGGGGCGAACACAGATACGCAGTATTTT
12	TRBV30	NA	TRBJ2-7	many	CAWGNHIYEQYF	TGTGCCTGGGGAAACCATATCTACGAGCAGTACTTC
16	TRBV24-1	NA	TRBJ1-5	many	CATSPKWGPYNQPQHF	TGTGCCACCAGTCCAAAATGGGGACCCTACAATCAGCCCCAGCATTTT
14	TRBV28	NA	TRBJ1-1	many	CASSLGALDTEAFF	TGTGCCAGCAGTTTAGGGGCGCTGGACACTGAAGCTTTCTTT
16	TRBV4-2	NA	TRBJ2-2	few	CASSQNLKIRDGELFF	TGTGCCAGCAGCCAGAACCTCAAGATCCGCGACGGGGAGCTGTTTTTT
15	TRBV5-1	NA	TRBJ2-7	few	CASSLGLGGAYEQYF	TGTGCCAGCAGCTTGGGGTTGGGGGGTGCGTACGAGCAGTACTTC
16	TRBV11-2	TRBD1	TRBJ2-2	NA	CASSPDVQGDPGDLFF	TGTGCCAGCAGCCCAGACGTACAGGGGGACCCCGGGGATCTGTTTTTT
18	TRBV15	TRBD2	TRBJ2-5	NA	CATSRGEGAGGNQETQYF	TGTGCCACCAGCAGAGGCGAGGGGGCGGGGGGGAACCAAGAGACCCAGTACTTC
16	TRBV7-3	NA	TRBJ2-1	many	CASSGTGPGSYNEQFF	TGTGCCAGCAGCGGAACAGGTCCGGGCTCCTACAATGAGCAGTTCTTC
12	TRBV9	NA	TRBJ1-4	NA	CASSVAGEKLFF	TGTGCCAGCAGCGTAGCAGGTGAAAAACTGTTTTTT
14	TRBV6-1	NA	TRBJ1-5	many	CASAPGPINQPQHF	TGTGCCAGCGCGCCGGGACCGATCAATCAGCCCCAGCATTTT
14	TRBV29-1	TRBD1	TRBJ1-5	NA	CSATTGGRGQPQHF	TGCAGCGCCACGACAGGGGGCCGAGGTCAGCCCCAGCATTTT
15	TRBV5-1	TRBD1	TRBJ2-7	once	CASSLGTGGRYEQYF	TGCGCCAGCAGCTTAGGGACAGGGGGTAGGTACGAGCAGTACTTC
14	TRBV3-1	NA	TRBJ2-7	few	CASSLGALPYEQYF	TGTGCCAGCAGCCTTGGGGCACTACCCTACGAGCAGTACTTC
13	TRBV2	NA	TRBJ1-2	many	CASRRGDNYGYTF	TGTGCCAGCAGGAGGGGGGATAACTATGGCTACACCTTC
14	TRBV2	NA	TRBJ2-3	many	CASRTTPAEDTQYF	TGTGCCAGCAGGACTACCCCGGCGGAAGATACGCAGTATTTT
13	TRBV19	NA	TRBJ2-5	NA	CASNGGNGETQYF	TGTGCCAGTAACGGAGGGAATGGGGAGACCCAGTACTTC
15	TRBV9	NA	TRBJ1-2	many	CASSVGLAGVDGYTF	TGTGCCAGCAGCGTAGGTTTAGCGGGGGTAGATGGCTACACCTTC
12	TRBV29-1	NA	TRBJ1-5	many	CSVARDNQPQHF	TGCAGCGTTGCCAGGGATAATCAGCCCCAGCATTTT
15	TRBV30	NA	TRBJ1-2	many	CAWSVNFKGGFGYTF	TGTGCCTGGAGTGTAAATTTCAAGGGTGGCTTCGGCTACACCTTC
12	TRBV12-3/TRBV12-4	NA	TRBJ2-7	few	CASSRIAYEQYF	TGTGCCAGCAGTCGTATCGCCTACGAGCAGTACTTC
13	TRBV29-1	NA	TRBJ2-1	many	CSVAPLSYNEQFF	TGCAGCGTTGCTCCGCTCTCCTACAATGAGCAGTTCTTC
14	TRBV6-1	NA	TRBJ2-7	many	CASIGTESSYEQYF	TGTGCCAGCATAGGGACGGAGAGCTCCTACGAGCAGTACTTC
15	TRBV5-6	TRBD1	TRBJ2-7	NA	CASSLGPDRDYEQYF	TGTGCCAGCAGTTTGGGACCGGACAGGGACTACGAGCAGTACTTC
10	TRBV20-1	NA	TRBJ2-5	many	CSASGETQYF	TGCAGTGCTAGCGGGGAGACCCAGTACTTC
13	TRBV5-1	NA	TRBJ1-1	many	CASMRTLNTEAFF	TGCGCCAGCATGAGGACGCTAAACACTGAAGCTTTCTTT
16	TRBV28	NA	TRBJ1-4	many	CASSLTGSATNEKLFF	TGTGCCAGCAGTTTGACAGGTTCGGCAACTAATGAAAAACTGTTTTTT
14	TRBV29-1	TRBD1	TRBJ2-5	many	CSVDGQGVVETQYF	TGCAGCGTTGACGGCCAGGGGGTTGTAGAGACCCAGTACTTC
17	TRBV11-3	TRBD1	TRBJ2-7	many	CASSPGTGLSMRYEQYF	TGTGCCAGCAGCCCCGGGACAGGACTCTCAATGCGGTACGAGCAGTACTTC
15	TRBV19	TRBD2	TRBJ2-7	many	CASSVGLAGIYEQYF	TGTGCCAGTAGTGTGGGACTAGCGGGGATCTACGAGCAGTACTTC
15	TRBV2	TRBD1	TRBJ1-5	many	CASKGLQGTYQPQHF	TGTGCCAGCAAGGGGTTACAGGGGACGTATCAGCCCCAGCATTTT
19	TRBV12-3/TRBV12-4	NA	TRBJ1-2	many	CASSPRFGLGRFSNYGYTF	TGTGCCAGCAGTCCCCGCTTTGGCCTCGGGCGGTTTTCTAACTATGGCTACACCTTC